The TCR beta chain described here comes from a study of blood T cell repertoires in COVID-19. Study as a whole: Spain, Italy and the United States supplied samples that represented acute and convalescent COVID-19. T cells, B-cell-depleted T cells, or PBMCs provided the cDNA or gDNA that served as material.

Study processing details: Reference gene primer amplification gave estimated nucleated cell counts. Using immunoSEQ multiplex PCR, the repertoire was profiled, and TCRdb retains in-frame clones only, with some absent. For V, J and clone size, that table is used; D and trimming come from the DNA. Among roughly 210,000 clones listed, roughly 90% were seen once. The CDR3 spans 14 residues. Germline CDR1 SGHRS, CDR2 YFSETQ. Trimming at V came to 6 bases and at J to 0 bases, leaving 6 bases not matched to a gene. The material sequenced was peripheral blood. The genes are TRBV5-1 and TRBJ2-7; TRBD2 agrees at 7 bases. The sequence was obtained from a man aged 65-85 years with acute or convalescent COVID-19. The CDR3 DNA follows: TGCGCCAGCAACGGGGGGTCTAGCTCCTACGAGCAGTACTTC. Translated, it gives CASNGGSSSYEQYF. Filled out from reference TRBV5-1 and TRBJ2-7, the complete variable domain reads KAGVTQTPRYLIKTRGQQVTLSCSPISGHRSVSWYQQTPGQGLQFLFEYFSETQRNKGNFPGRFSGRQFSNSRSEMNVSTLELGDSALYLCASNGGSSSYEQYFGPGTRLTVT.